The clone carrying this T cell receptor beta chain has only one observation. Its antigen is unidentified. Clones were sequenced by immunoSEQ multiplex PCR, and TCRdb holds only the in-frame ones, with some missing. Among about 46,000 clones listed, 80% to 85% were seen once. These data originate in a study of T cells in localized non-small cell lung cancer. Overall study findings and caveats: Elevated blood T cell density was associated with longer overall survival. Appearances in adjacent lung were noted for a median about 50 of the top 100 tumor clones.

Germline V gives CDR1 KGHSH, CDR2 LQKENI. J lost 8 bases, V lost 2 bases, and 10 bases had no gene match. This CDR3 contains 16 residues. This specimen was peripheral blood mononuclear cells, taken before any cancer treatment. The TCR originated in a man aged 40-75 years with stage III lung adenocarcinoma. The chain is built from TRBV18 and TRBJ2-1; 9 nucleotides agree with TRBD2. CDR3 sequence: CASSPGGGSGGYEQFF. The CDR3 DNA sequence: TGTGCCAGCTCACCAGGAGGCGGTAGCGGGGGTTATGAGCAGTTCTTC.